Listed here are 31 T cell receptor beta chains from one sample, sequenced in a study of T-cell reconstitution after alpha-beta-depleted transplantation in children. Library preparation (for TCRbeta) was performed with unique molecular identifiers. TCRdb reprocessed the PCR reads with MiXCR, giving one entry per CDR3 protein. The sample has 610,000 or so distinct CDR3 sequences; 20% to 30% are singletons. Source: PBMCs, taken before TCRalphabeta/CD19-depleted stem cell transplant. The receptors were sampled from a boy under three years old with Wiskott-Aldrich syndrome, due to receive a stem cell transplant.

This clonotype was found a few times. This sequence joins TRBV18 and TRBJ2-2; tentatively, D is TRBD2 (5 bases). Germline lookup yields CDR1 KGHSH and CDR2 LQKENI. The CDR3 has 15 amino acids. V was trimmed by 3 bases and J by 4 bases, leaving 12 bases between them. The CDR3 sequence: CASSPTSALTGELFF. CDR3 in DNA: TGTGCCAGCTCACCTACTAGTGCTCTCACCGGGGAGCTGTTTTTT.

This CDR3 reads CASSFDRERAYGYTF. The CDR3 DNA reads as TGCGCCAGCAGCTTTGACAGGGAGAGAGCCTATGGCTACACCTTC. The chain links TRBV5-1 to TRBJ1-2; TRBD1 matches at 7 bases. Germline loops: CDR1 SGHRS, CDR2 YFSETQ. Trimming at V came to 2 bases and at J to 4 bases, leaving 8 bases not matched to a gene. There are 15 residues in the CDR3. The whole variable domain, remainder taken from reference TRBV5-1 and TRBJ1-2, is KAGVTQTPRYLIKTRGQQVTLSCSPISGHRSVSWYQQTPGQGLQFLFEYFSETQRNKGNFPGRFSGRQFSNSRSEMNVSTLELGDSALYLCASSFDRERAYGYTFGSGTRLTVV.

This clonotype was seen a few times. The rearrangement uses TRBV9 and TRBJ2-7; no clear D gene. The germline gives CDR1 SGDLS, CDR2 YYNGEE. The CDR3 is 17 residues long. V lost 0 bases, J lost 2 bases, and 18 bases lay in between. The CDR3 is CASSVGSETKFTYEQYF. The CDR3 bases are TGTGCCAGCAGCGTAGGGAGCGAGACGAAATTTACCTACGAGCAGTACTTC.

The rearrangement links TRBV7-8 to TRBJ2-7, with 8 positions matching TRBD2. Germline V gives CDR1 SGHVS, CDR2 FQNEAQ. V shed 3 bases, J shed 6 bases, and the junction held 13 bases outside the gene matches. The CDR3 consists of 16 residues. CDR3 coding DNA: TGTGCCAGCAGCTTTAGTATACGTACTAGCGGTCCCGAGCAGTACTTC. It codes for CASSFSIRTSGPEQYF. Full variable domain (remainder filled in from reference TRBV7-8 and TRBJ2-7): GAGVSQSPRYKVAKRGQDVALRCDPISGHVSLFWYQQALGQGPEFLTYFQNEAQLDKSGLPSDRFFAERPEGSVSTLKIQRTQQEDSAVYLCASSFSIRTSGPEQYFGPGTRLTVT.

This clonotype was detected only a few times. This sequence joins TRBV10-3 and TRBJ2-3, with 9 positions matching TRBD2. The CDR3 runs to 13 residues. Germline lookup yields CDR1 ENHRY and CDR2 SYGVKD. V lost 6 bases, J lost 6 bases, and 4 bases stayed unmatched. In DNA, the CDR3 is TGTGCCATCAGGCGGGAGGGCCCCGATACGCAGTATTTT. The encoded protein is CAIRREGPDTQYF.

The chain has TRBV20-1 and TRBJ2-3, with 7 nucleotides matching TRBD2. V dropped 1 base and J dropped 0; count of bases not matched to a gene: 4. The CDR3 extends over 15 amino acids. Germline lookup yields CDR1 DFQATT and CDR2 SNEGSKA (reference sequence). CDR3 nucleotide sequence: TGCAGTGCTAGAGGCGGGAGCCTTAGCACAGATACGCAGTATTTT. Residues: CSARGGSLSTDTQYF.

The chain is built from TRBV20-1 and TRBJ2-1, with 11 bases lining up with TRBD2. CDR3 size: 14 residues. The germline V gene has CDR1 DFQATT and CDR2 SNEGSKA (reference sequence). V lost 5 bases to trimming and J lost 6 bases; unmatched junction nucleotides: 6. In nucleotides, the CDR3 is TGCAGTGCTGGCGGGGGACTAGCGGTCAATGAGCAGTTCTTC. Amino acid sequence: CSAGGGLAVNEQFF.

The chain links TRBV10-2 to TRBJ2-3; D possibly corresponds to TRBD1 (5 bases). CDR1 and CDR2 from the germline V gene are WSHSY and SAAADI. The CDR3 totals 14 residues. V gave up 10 bases and J gave up 4 bases, with 18 bases separating them. The CDR3 is CATAPNKGPDTQYF. CDR3 nucleotide sequence: TGCGCCACTGCGCCCAATAAGGGGCCAGATACGCAGTATTTT.

There are a few counts of this clonotype. V and J are TRBV6-4 and TRBJ2-5, with TRBD1 matching 9 bases. V lost 5 bases and J lost 5; bases outside the gene matches: 6. CDR3 length equals 14 residues. From germline, CDR1 is MRHNA and CDR2 SNTAGT. The CDR3 sequence is CASSRDRESETQYF. The CDR3 bases are TGTGCCAGCAGTCGGGACAGGGAGTCGGAGACCCAGTACTTC.

This rearrangement joins TRBV11-2 to TRBJ2-2; D remains unclear. Germline CDR1 SGHAT, CDR2 FQNNGV. The V end was cut by 2 bases, the J end by 2 bases, with 12 bases between. This CDR3 has 16 amino acids. CDR3 DNA: TGTGCCAGCAGCTTATATAGTCTGACTAACACCGGGGAGCTGTTTTTT. This translates into CASSLYSLTNTGELFF.

The chain links TRBV5-4 to TRBJ2-3; 8 bases match TRBD2. Per germline, CDR1 SGHNT and CDR2 YYREEE (reference sequence). CDR3 size: 15 residues. V gave up 2 bases and J gave up 4 bases; unmatched junction bases: 6. The chain's CDR3 is CASSFGGRRADTQYF. CDR3 DNA: TGTGCCAGCAGCTTTGGCGGGAGGAGGGCAGATACGCAGTATTTT.

V gene TRBV9 combines with J gene TRBJ2-1; 10 nucleotides agree with TRBD2. The CDR3 spans 16 residues. J was trimmed by 8 bases and V by 0 bases; bases with no gene match: 8. Per the germline V gene, CDR1 is SGDLS and CDR2 is YYNGEE. The CDR3 region is CASSVAGAGGRDEQFF. The CDR3 DNA is TGTGCCAGCAGCGTAGCGGGAGCGGGAGGGCGAGATGAGCAGTTCTTC.

This clonotype has only a few counts. The chain carries TRBV5-6 and TRBJ1-6; 12 nucleotides match TRBD1. Germline assignment: CDR1 SGHDT and CDR2 YYEEEE. The CDR3 has 17 amino acids. The ends lost 1 base at V and 13 bases at J; junction bases unmatched: 12. Written as DNA, the CDR3 is TGTGCCAGCAGCTTGCGCCCCGGGACAGGGGGCCCTTACCCCCTCCACTTT. Its translation: CASSLRPGTGGPYPLHF.

This chain uses TRBV27 with TRBJ2-3; the D is unclear. Germline CDR1 is MNHEY and CDR2 is SMNVEV (reference sequence). The CDR3 consists of 14 residues. Trimming shortened V by 3 bases and J by 0 bases, and 7 bases separated the two germline ends. The CDR3 region is CASSFRASTDTQYF. The CDR3 region has the DNA TGTGCCAGCAGTTTCCGGGCGAGCACAGATACGCAGTATTTT.

This clonotype appeared a few times. The gene calls are TRBV12-3 or TRBV12-4 and TRBJ2-3; the match to TRBD1 covers 9 bases. This CDR3 has 17 amino acids. The trim removed 6 bases at V and 3 bases at J, leaving 13 bases unmatched. The CDR3: CASRKLSGQGGTDTQYF. CDR3 nucleotide sequence: TGTGCCAGCAGAAAACTATCGGGACAGGGAGGGACAGATACGCAGTATTTT.

This CDR3 reads CASSPGRGSYNEQFF. For the CDR3, the DNA is TGTGCCAGCAGTCCGGGGAGGGGGTCCTACAATGAGCAGTTCTTC. V gene TRBV7-9 combines with J gene TRBJ2-1, with a tentative D call TRBD2 (7 bases). The CDR3 length is 15 residues. The V end was cut by 6 bases, the J end by 1 base, with 13 bases between. Germline V gene lookup returns CDR1 SEHNR and CDR2 FQNEAQ (reference sequence).

The V and J genes are TRBV12-3 or TRBV12-4 and TRBJ2-1; TRBD2 matches at 9 bases. This CDR3 is 15 amino acids long. V was clipped by 6 bases and J by 2 bases; unmatched bases: 5. The CDR3 reads CASSRSGGAYNEQFF. The CDR3 nucleotides read TGTGCCAGCAGCCGTAGCGGGGGTGCCTACAATGAGCAGTTCTTC.

This chain uses TRBV5-5 with TRBJ2-1, with 8 bases lining up with TRBD2. The CDR3 is 15 amino acids. The V gene's germline CDR1 is SGHKS and CDR2 YYEKEE (reference sequence). The V gene end was trimmed by 6 bases and the J gene end by 6 bases; junction bases not matched to a gene: 11. Here the CDR3 reads CASKPVTSASNEQFF. The CDR3 DNA sequence: TGTGCCAGCAAACCAGTGACTAGCGCGTCCAATGAGCAGTTCTTC.

The sample holds a few counts of this clonotype. This chain links TRBV28 with TRBJ1-1, with D possibly matching TRBD1 (6 bases). The germline CDR1 and CDR2 sequences are MDHEN and SYDVKM. The CDR3 runs to 12 residues. V lost 7 bases, J lost 4 bases, and 10 bases lay in between. CDR3 bases: TGTGCCAGCATTCGGGGGCCCACTGAAGCTTTCTTT. It codes for CASIRGPTEAFF.

The rearrangement links TRBV20-1 to TRBJ2-7; D assignment may be TRBD1 or TRBD2 (5 bases each). CDR1 is DFQATT and CDR2 is SNEGSKA in the germline V gene (reference sequence). This CDR3 is built from 13 residues. The ends were cut back, 0 bases at V and 0 bases at J, with 6 bases in the middle. As DNA, the CDR3 is TGCAGTGCTAGAGATGGGGGCTCCTACGAGCAGTACTTC. Amino acids: CSARDGGSYEQYF.

CDR3: CSVSHSYEQYF. For the CDR3, the DNA is TGCAGCGTGTCACACTCATACGAGCAGTACTTC. The rearrangement joins TRBV29-1 to TRBJ2-7; D is unresolved. This CDR3 has 11 residues. Per germline, CDR1 SQVTM and CDR2 ANQGSEA. The V gene lost 6 bases and the J gene lost 4 bases, with 10 bases spanning the gap.

This clonotype was detected only a few times. DNA of the CDR3: TGCAGTGCTAGAGATCGGAGGGTTGGAGGGGACGAGCAGTACTTC. Amino acids: CSARDRRVGGDEQYF. This chain uses TRBV20-1 with TRBJ2-7, with D possibly matching TRBD2 (6 bases). The CDR3 extends over 15 amino acids. From germline, CDR1 is DFQATT and CDR2 SNEGSKA (reference sequence). Trimming cost V 0 bases and J 5 bases, with 17 bases left between them.

This clonotype appeared a single time. V gene TRBV19 combines with J gene TRBJ1-5, with 10 bases matching TRBD1. Trimming at V came to 8 bases and at J to 5 bases, leaving 3 bases not matched to a gene. Looked up from germline, CDR1 is LNHDA and CDR2 is SQIVND (reference sequence). The CDR3 length is 13 residues. The CDR3 DNA follows: TGTGCCAGTTCGACAGGGGGCTATCAGCCCCAGCATTTT. Amino acid sequence: CASSTGGYQPQHF.

In this sample, this clonotype turned up a few times. CDR3 sequence: CASSLAVGVTGNTIYF. CDR3 nucleotide sequence: TGCGCCAGCAGCTTGGCCGTCGGAGTAACCGGAAACACCATATATTTT. The rearrangement joins TRBV5-1 to TRBJ1-3; D not resolved. CDR1 and CDR2 (germline): SGHRS, YFSETQ. The ends were cut back, 0 bases at V and 4 bases at J, with 14 bases in the middle. The CDR3 has 16 residues.

This rearrangement joins TRBV5-1 to TRBJ2-2; D assignment may be TRBD1 or TRBD2 (5 bases each). Germline CDR1 is SGHRS and CDR2 is YFSETQ. CDR3 length: 16 amino acids. Trimming removed 4 bases at V and 3 bases at J, with 16 bases between. CDR3 amino acids: CASSHRGRVDTGELFF. Here the CDR3 DNA reads TGCGCCAGCAGCCACCGGGGCAGGGTAGACACCGGGGAGCTGTTTTTT.

The chain combines TRBV7-6 with TRBJ1-3; no reliable D call. Trimming pared 7 bases from V and 0 bases from J, leaving 7 bases between. The CDR3 sequence is 13 residues long. From germline, CDR1 is SGHVS and CDR2 FNYEAQ. The chain's CDR3 is CASTPLSGNTIYF. The CDR3 DNA sequence: TGTGCCAGCACACCACTCTCTGGAAACACCATATATTTT.

The chain combines TRBV20-1 with TRBJ1-6; D ambiguous. The CDR3 sequence is 14 residues long. V gave up 1 base and J gave up 7 bases, with 11 bases separating them. Germline V gives CDR1 DFQATT, CDR2 SNEGSKA (reference sequence). Here the CDR3 DNA reads TGCAGTGCTAGAGTCTCCAGCCTAAATTCACCCCTCCACTTT. This codes for CSARVSSLNSPLHF.

In this sample, this clonotype turned up a few times. The genes are TRBV20-1 and TRBJ2-3; 8 bases line up with TRBD1. Germline V gives CDR1 DFQATT, CDR2 SNEGSKA (reference sequence). This CDR3 is built from 16 residues. V shed 5 bases and J 3 bases; nucleotides not matched to a gene: 13. CDR3 nucleotide sequence: TGCAGTGCTCCCTGGACAGGGTGGGTGAGGACAGATACGCAGTATTTT. The encoded protein is CSAPWTGWVRTDTQYF.

The rearrangement uses TRBV29-1 and TRBJ2-1, with 8 bases fitting TRBD2. The CDR3 length is 12 residues. CDR1 and CDR2 from the germline V gene are SQVTM and ANQGSEA. Unmatched junction bases numbered 3, after V lost 3 bases and J lost 8 bases. The CDR3 is CSVEAGGYEQFF. Here the CDR3 DNA reads TGCAGCGTTGAGGCGGGGGGCTATGAGCAGTTCTTC.

This clonotype has a handful of counts. The chain couples TRBV12-5 to TRBJ2-5; 10 nucleotides line up with TRBD1. Per germline, CDR1 LGHNT and CDR2 FRNRAP. J was trimmed by 5 bases and V by 6 bases; bases with no gene match: 9. The CDR3 length is 15 residues. CDR3 DNA sequence: TGTGCTAGTGGGTCCAGGACAGGGGGATGGGAGACCCAGTACTTC. Its translation is CASGSRTGGWETQYF. The full variable domain, in which reference TRBV12-5 and TRBJ2-5 provide the parts outside the CDR3, is DARVTQTPRHKVTEMGQEVTMRCQPILGHNTVFWYRQTMMQGLELLAYFRNRAPLDDSGMPKDRFSAEMPDATLATLKIQPSEPRDSAVYFCASGSRTGGWETQYFGPGTRLLVL.

This chain uses TRBV11-2 with TRBJ1-4, with D possibly TRBD1 on 6 matching bases. CDR3 size: 13 residues. Trimming removed 4 bases at V and 8 bases at J, with 11 bases between. Germline CDR1 SGHAT, CDR2 FQNNGV. Here the CDR3 reads CASSSRGIEKLFF. Here the CDR3 DNA reads TGTGCCAGCAGCTCAAGGGGGATCGAAAAACTGTTTTTT.